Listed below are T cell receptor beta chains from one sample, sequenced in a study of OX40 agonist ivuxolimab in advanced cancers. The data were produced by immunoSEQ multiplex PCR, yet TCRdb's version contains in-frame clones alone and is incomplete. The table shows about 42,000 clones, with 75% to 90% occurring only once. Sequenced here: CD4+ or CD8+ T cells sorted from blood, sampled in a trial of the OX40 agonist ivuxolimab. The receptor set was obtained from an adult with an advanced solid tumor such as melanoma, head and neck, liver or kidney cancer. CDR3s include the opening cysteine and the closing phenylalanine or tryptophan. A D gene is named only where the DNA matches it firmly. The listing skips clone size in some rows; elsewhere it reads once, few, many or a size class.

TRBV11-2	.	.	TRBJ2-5	CASSLSFQETQYF	TGTGCCAGCAGCTTGAGCTTCCAAGAGACCCAGTACTTC
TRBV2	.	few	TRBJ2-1	CASRAGTAVNEQFF	TGTGCCAGCAGAGCCGGGACGGCCGTCAATGAGCAGTTCTTC
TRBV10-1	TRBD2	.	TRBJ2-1	CASSRAGFGNEQFF	TGCGCCAGCAGCCGAGCGGGATTTGGCAATGAGCAGTTCTTC
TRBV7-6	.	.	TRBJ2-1	CASSSAYRGTYNEQFF	TGTGCCAGCAGCTCCGCATACCGGGGTACCTACAATGAGCAGTTCTTC
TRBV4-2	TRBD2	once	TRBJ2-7	CASSQALAGGPYEQYF	TGTGCCAGCAGCCAAGCATTAGCGGGAGGACCCTACGAGCAGTACTTC
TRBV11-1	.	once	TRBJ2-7	CASSFNQASYEQYF	TGTGCCAGCAGCTTCAATCAGGCTTCCTACGAGCAGTACTTC
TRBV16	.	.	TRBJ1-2	CASSQSNAFYGYTF	TGTGCCAGCAGCCAATCGAATGCTTTCTATGGCTACACCTTC
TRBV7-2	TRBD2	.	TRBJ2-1	CASTPTAGRHEQFF	TGTGCCAGCACCCCAACAGCGGGAAGGCATGAGCAGTTCTTC
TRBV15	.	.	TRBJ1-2	CATSRDETIYGYTF	TGTGCCACCAGCAGAGATGAAACGATCTATGGCTACACCTTC
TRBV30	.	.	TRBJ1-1	CAWSGVNTEAFF	TGTGCCTGGAGTGGAGTGAACACTGAAGCTTTCTTT
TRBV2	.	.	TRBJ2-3	CASSEGLHTDTQYF	TGTGCCAGCAGTGAAGGGCTTCACACAGATACGCAGTATTTT
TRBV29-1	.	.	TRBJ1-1	CSADGNTEAFF	TGCAGCGCGGACGGGAACACTGAAGCTTTCTTT
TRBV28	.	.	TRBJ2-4	CASRIGQGTSLGIQYF	TGTGCCAGCAGAATCGGACAGGGGACTAGCCTTGGCATTCAGTACTTC
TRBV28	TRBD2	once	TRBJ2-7	CASSLAGGSEEQYF	TGTGCCAGCAGTCTAGCGGGAGGTTCGGAGGAGCAGTACTTC
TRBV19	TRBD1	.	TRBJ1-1	CASSTNLPGQGAGGMNTEAFF	TGTGCCAGTAGTACAAACTTACCGGGACAGGGGGCTGGAGGTATGAACACTGAAGCTTTCTTT
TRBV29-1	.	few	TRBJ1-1	CSVCTTGNTEAFF	TGCAGCGTTTGTACTACAGGGAACACTGAAGCTTTCTTT
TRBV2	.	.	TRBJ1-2	CASSERQASYGYTF	TGTGCCAGCAGTGAAAGGCAGGCGTCCTATGGCTACACCTTC
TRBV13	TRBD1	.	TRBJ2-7	CASSPWVGTGGREQYF	TGTGCCAGCAGCCCCTGGGTGGGGACAGGGGGCCGAGAGCAGTACTTC
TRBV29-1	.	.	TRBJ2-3	CSAGPDRTDTQYF	TGCAGCGCAGGGCCGGATCGCACAGATACGCAGTATTTT
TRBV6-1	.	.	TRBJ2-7	CASSAEGPTYEQYF	TGTGCCAGCAGTGCCGAAGGCCCGACCTACGAGCAGTACTTC
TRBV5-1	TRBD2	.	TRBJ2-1	CASSSGLAGTNEQFF	TGCGCCAGCAGCTCCGGACTAGCGGGAACTAATGAGCAGTTCTTC
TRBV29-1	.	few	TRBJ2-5	CSVPGSSQETQYF	TGCAGCGTTCCGGGAAGTTCCCAAGAGACCCAGTACTTC
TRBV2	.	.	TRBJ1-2	CASSVEGWGYTF	TGTGCCAGCAGTGTGGAGGGGTGGGGCTACACCTTC
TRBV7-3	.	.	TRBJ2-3	CASSRDHQSTDTQYF	TGTGCCAGCAGCCGGGACCACCAGAGCACAGATACGCAGTATTTT
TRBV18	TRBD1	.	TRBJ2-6	CASSPTGASGANVLTF	TGTGCCAGCTCACCGACAGGGGCCTCTGGGGCCAACGTCCTGACTTTC
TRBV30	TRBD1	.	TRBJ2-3	CAWSAGGVDTQYF	TGTGCCTGGAGTGCAGGGGGCGTAGATACGCAGTATTTT
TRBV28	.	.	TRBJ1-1	CASTWGTEAFF	TGTGCCAGCACTTGGGGGACTGAAGCTTTCTTT
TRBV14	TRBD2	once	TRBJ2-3	CASSPIGSGRAGDTQYF	TGTGCCAGCAGCCCAATTGGGAGCGGGAGGGCCGGAGATACGCAGTATTTT
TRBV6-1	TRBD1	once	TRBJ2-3	CASSETTGWGDTQYF	TGTGCCAGCAGTGAAACGACAGGGTGGGGAGATACGCAGTATTTT
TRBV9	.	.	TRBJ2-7	CASSVGGQILYEQYF	TGTGCCAGCAGCGTAGGGGGGCAGATACTCTACGAGCAGTACTTC
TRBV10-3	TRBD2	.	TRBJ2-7	CAISGGTITYEQYF	TGTGCCATCAGTGGGGGGACTATCACCTACGAGCAGTACTTC
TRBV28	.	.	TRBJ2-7	CASTDGPPPGHEQYF	TGTGCCAGCACCGATGGGCCTCCTCCGGGCCACGAGCAGTACTTC
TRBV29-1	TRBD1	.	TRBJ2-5	CSVGQGVETQYF	TGCAGCGTGGGACAGGGTGTCGAGACCCAGTACTTC
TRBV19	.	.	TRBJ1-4	CASGPTEATNEKLFF	TGTGCCAGTGGGCCCACGGAGGCGACTAATGAAAAACTGTTTTTT
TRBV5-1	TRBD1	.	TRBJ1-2	CASRPDRVGYGYTF	TGCGCCAGCAGGCCTGACAGGGTCGGCTATGGCTACACCTTC
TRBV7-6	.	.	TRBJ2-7	CASSLDMLAIGEQYF	TGTGCCAGCAGCTTAGATATGCTAGCTATAGGCGAGCAGTACTTC
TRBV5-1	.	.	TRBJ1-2	CASSLEATRQGYTF	TGTGCCAGCAGCTTGGAGGCCACCCGGCAAGGCTACACCTTC
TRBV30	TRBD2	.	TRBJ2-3	CAWLLAGPPDTQYF	TGTGCCTGGCTACTAGCGGGCCCCCCGGATACGCAGTATTTT
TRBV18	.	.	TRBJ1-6	CASSPPIPGSPLHF	TGTGCCAGCTCACCGCCCATACCTGGTTCACCCCTCCACTTT
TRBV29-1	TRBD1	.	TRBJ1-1	CSASDRGNTEAFF	TGCAGCGCTTCCGACAGGGGTAACACTGAAGCTTTCTTT
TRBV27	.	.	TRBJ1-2	CASSLGRNGIGYTF	TGTGCCAGCAGTTTGGGCAGGAACGGGATCGGCTACACCTTC